This TCR beta chain was profiled in a study of T cell repertoires in ileal Crohn's disease. Germline CDR1 and CDR2: MDHEN and SYDVKM. CDR3 length equals 15 residues. The ends were cut back, 5 bases at V and 10 bases at J, with 18 bases in the middle. Points on this clone: The antigen is unknown.

Findings and limits, study-wide: Compared with non-smokers, active smokers at surgery showed more clonal expansions.

Included were adult ileal or ileocolonic Crohn's patients indicated for ileocolonic resection. The data were produced by immunoSEQ multiplex PCR, yet TCRdb's version contains in-frame clones alone and is incomplete. The table has 5,000 to 6,500 clones, 75% to 90% seen once. The sample was ileal tissue. The TCR comes from an adult with Crohn's disease. V is TRBV28 and J is TRBJ1-6; tentative D call: TRBD1 (6 bases). This CDR3 reads CASSTMRGLDSPLHF. DNA of the CDR3: TGTGCCAGCAGTACCATGAGGGGGTTGGACTCACCCCTCCACTTT.